This T cell receptor (beta chain) was documented in a study of beta chain features in type 1 diabetes. In the case of this clone: What it binds is not known.

Between the trimmed V and J ends, which lost 7 bases and 1 base, there was a span of 4 bases. The germline CDR1 and CDR2 sequences are MNHEY and SVGAGI. The CDR3 is 11 residues long. The study reverse transcribed the entire isolated RNA, so it sequenced expressed TCRB transcripts. Profiled with immunoSEQ multiplex PCR; TCRdb holds only in-frame clones, not every one. Altogether more than 20,000 clones are present, about 70% being singletons, with the ten largest covering approximately 2.3%. The authors took one heparinised blood draw, averaging approximately 110 mL, from each donor. Study-level results: It was not settled here whether HLA type affects TCRB rearrangement. Significant though moderate, a shortening of TCRB CDR3s appeared in all four CD4+ subsets of Type 1 diabetes patients.

V is TRBV6-5 and J is TRBJ1-1; unclear D gene. Sequencing was performed on Tregs from blood. The sequence derives from a woman between 35 and 50 years old in good health. CDR3: CASNRNTEAFF. In DNA form, the CDR3 reads TGTGCCAGCAATCGGAACACTGAAGCTTTCTTT.